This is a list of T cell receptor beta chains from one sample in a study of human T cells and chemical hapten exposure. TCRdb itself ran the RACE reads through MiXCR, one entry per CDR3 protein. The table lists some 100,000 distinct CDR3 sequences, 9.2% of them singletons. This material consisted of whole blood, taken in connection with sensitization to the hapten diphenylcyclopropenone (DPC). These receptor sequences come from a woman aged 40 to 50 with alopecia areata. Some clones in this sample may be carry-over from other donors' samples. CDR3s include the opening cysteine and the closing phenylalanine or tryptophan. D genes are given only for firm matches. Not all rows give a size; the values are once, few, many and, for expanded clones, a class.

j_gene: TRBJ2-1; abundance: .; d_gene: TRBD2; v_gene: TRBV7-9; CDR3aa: CASSLVPAGGDQFF; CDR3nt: TGTGCCAGCAGCTTAGTCCCGGCGGGAGGAGATCAGTTCTTC
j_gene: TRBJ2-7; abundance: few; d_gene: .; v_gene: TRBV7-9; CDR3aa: CASSGGQGVLRYEQYF; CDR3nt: TGTGCCAGCAGCGGAGGACAAGGGGTTTTAAGATACGAGCAGTACTTC
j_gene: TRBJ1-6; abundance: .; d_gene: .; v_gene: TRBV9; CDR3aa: CASSRQSNNSPLHF; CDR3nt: TGTGCCAGCAGCCGACAGTCGAATAATTCACCCCTCCACTTT
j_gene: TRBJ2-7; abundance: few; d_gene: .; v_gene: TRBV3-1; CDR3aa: CASSQDTTSSYEQYF; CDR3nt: TGTGCCAGCAGCCAAGATACTACTAGCTCCTACGAGCAGTACTTC
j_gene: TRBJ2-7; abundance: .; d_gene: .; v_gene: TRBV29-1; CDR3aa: CSSTPTYEQYF; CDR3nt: TGCAGCTCTACACCAACCTACGAGCAGTACTTC
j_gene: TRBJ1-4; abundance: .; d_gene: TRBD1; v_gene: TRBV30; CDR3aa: CAWSPGGANEKLFF; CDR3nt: TGTGCCTGGAGTCCAGGGGGTGCTAATGAAAAACTGTTTTTT
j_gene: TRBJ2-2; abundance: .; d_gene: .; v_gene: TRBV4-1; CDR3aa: CASSQVLGRDSAGELFF; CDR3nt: TGCGCCAGCAGCCAAGTCTTGGGCAGGGATAGTGCAGGGGAGCTGTTTTTT
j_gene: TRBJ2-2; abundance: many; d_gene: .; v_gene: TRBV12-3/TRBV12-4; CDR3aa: CASSFLGAAGELFF; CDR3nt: TGTGCCAGCAGTTTCCTCGGAGCCGCCGGGGAGCTGTTTTTT
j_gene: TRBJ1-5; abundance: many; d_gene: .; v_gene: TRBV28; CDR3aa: CASRDTLGNQPQHF; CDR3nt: TGTGCCAGCAGGGACACGTTAGGCAATCAGCCCCAGCATTTT
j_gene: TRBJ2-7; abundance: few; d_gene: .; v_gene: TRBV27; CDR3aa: CASRGVGVNYEQYF; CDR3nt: TGTGCCAGCAGAGGGGTAGGGGTCAACTACGAGCAGTACTTC
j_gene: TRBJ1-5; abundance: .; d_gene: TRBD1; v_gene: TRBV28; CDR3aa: CASSLRQGAYQPQHF; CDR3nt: TGTGCCAGCAGTTTAAGGCAGGGGGCATATCAGCCCCAGCATTTT
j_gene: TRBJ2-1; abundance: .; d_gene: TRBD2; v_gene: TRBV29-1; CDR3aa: CSVDSGRYEQFF; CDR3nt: TGCAGCGTGGATAGCGGGAGGTATGAGCAGTTCTTC
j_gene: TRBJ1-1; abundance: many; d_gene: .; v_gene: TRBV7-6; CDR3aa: CASSLGPLGTEAFF; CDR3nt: TGTGCCAGCAGCTTGGGGCCACTGGGGACTGAAGCTTTCTTT
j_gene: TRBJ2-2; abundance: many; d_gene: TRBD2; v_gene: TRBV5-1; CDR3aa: CASSRGSSGVANTGELFF; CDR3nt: TGCGCCAGCAGCCGCGGATCTAGCGGGGTCGCGAACACCGGGGAGCTGTTTTTT
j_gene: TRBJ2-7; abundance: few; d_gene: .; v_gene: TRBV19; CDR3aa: CASSMSLPAYEQYF; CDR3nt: TGTGCCAGTAGTATGAGTCTTCCCGCTTACGAGCAGTACTTC
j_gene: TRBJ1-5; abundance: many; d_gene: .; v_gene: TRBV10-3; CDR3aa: CAISEDRSNQPQHF; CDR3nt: TGTGCCATCAGTGAGGACCGTAGCAATCAGCCCCAGCATTTT
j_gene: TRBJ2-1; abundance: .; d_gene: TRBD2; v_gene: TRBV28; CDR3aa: CASPRQRGYNEQFF; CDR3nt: TGTGCCAGCCCCAGACAGCGGGGCTACAATGAGCAGTTCTTC
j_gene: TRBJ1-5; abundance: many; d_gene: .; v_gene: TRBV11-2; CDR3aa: CASSRGILGNQPQHF; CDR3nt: TGTGCCAGCAGCCGTGGGATATTAGGGAATCAGCCCCAGCATTTT
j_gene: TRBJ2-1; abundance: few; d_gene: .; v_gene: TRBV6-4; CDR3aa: CASSPLLTGGVDEQFF; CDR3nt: TGTGCCAGCAGCCCCCTTCTCACTGGGGGTGTGGATGAGCAGTTCTTC
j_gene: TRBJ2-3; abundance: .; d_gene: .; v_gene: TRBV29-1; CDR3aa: CSAQGVATDTQYF; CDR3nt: TGCAGCGCCCAAGGGGTTGCCACAGATACGCAGTATTTT
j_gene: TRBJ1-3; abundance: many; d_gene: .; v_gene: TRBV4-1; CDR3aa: CASSQAIWARNTIYF; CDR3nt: TGCGCCAGCAGCCAAGCCATCTGGGCCCGAAACACCATATATTTT
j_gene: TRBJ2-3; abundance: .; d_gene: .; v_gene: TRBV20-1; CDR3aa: CSADRDSINTDTQYF; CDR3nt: TGCAGTGCCGATAGGGACTCCATCAACACAGATACGCAGTATTTT
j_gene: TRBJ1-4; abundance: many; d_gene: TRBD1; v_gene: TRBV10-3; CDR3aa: CAISSGTGGAVNEKLFF; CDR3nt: TGTGCCATCTCATCCGGGACAGGCGGCGCAGTTAATGAAAAACTGTTTTTT
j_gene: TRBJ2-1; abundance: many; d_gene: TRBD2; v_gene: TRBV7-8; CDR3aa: CASSLDPLAGGYNEQFF; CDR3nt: TGTGCCAGCAGCTTGGACCCACTAGCGGGGGGATACAATGAGCAGTTCTTC
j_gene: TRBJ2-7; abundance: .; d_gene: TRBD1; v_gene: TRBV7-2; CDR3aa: CASSLGVRGSSEQYF; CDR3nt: TGTGCCAGCAGCTTAGGAGTCAGGGGGTCTTCCGAGCAGTACTTC
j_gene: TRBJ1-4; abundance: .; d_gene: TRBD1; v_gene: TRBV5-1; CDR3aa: CASSQDRGREKLFF; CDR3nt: TGCGCCAGCAGCCAGGACAGGGGGCGAGAAAAACTGTTTTTT
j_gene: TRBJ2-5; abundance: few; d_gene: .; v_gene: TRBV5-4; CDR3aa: CASSPVGEETQYF; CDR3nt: TGTGCCAGCAGTCCAGTGGGGGAAGAGACCCAGTACTTC
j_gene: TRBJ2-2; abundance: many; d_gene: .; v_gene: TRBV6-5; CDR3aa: CASTKRVTFAGELFF; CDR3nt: TGTGCCAGCACCAAGAGGGTCACCTTCGCCGGGGAGCTGTTTTTT
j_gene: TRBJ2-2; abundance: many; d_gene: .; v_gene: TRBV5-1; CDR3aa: CASSSVGTTIKMELFF; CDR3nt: TGCGCCAGCAGCTCGGTCGGGACGACGATTAAAATGGAGCTGTTTTTT
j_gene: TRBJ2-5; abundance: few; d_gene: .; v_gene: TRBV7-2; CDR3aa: CASSFPQGLEYF; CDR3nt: TGTGCCAGCAGCTTCCCCCAGGGGCTGGAGTACTTC
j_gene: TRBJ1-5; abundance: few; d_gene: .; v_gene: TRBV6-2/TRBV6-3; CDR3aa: CASSYGAYNQPQHF; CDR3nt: TGTGCCAGCAGTTACGGAGCCTATAATCAGCCCCAGCATTTT